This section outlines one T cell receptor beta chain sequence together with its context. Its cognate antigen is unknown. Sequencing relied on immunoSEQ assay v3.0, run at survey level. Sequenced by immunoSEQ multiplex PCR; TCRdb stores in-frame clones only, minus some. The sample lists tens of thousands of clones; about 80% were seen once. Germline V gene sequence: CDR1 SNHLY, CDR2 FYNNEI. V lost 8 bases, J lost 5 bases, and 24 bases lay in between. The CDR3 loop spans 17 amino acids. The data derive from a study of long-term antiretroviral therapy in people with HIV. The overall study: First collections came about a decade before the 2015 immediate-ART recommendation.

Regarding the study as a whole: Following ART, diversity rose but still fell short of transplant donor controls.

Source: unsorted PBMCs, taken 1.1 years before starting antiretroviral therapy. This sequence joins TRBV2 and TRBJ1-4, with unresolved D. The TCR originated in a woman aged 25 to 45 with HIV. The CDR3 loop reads CASAGQSRRASNEKLFF. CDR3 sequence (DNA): TGTGCCAGCGCCGGGCAGTCTCGGCGGGCCAGCAATGAAAAACTGTTTTTT.